The present entry profiles one T cell receptor (beta chain) with its context. In the authors' workflow: It was from reference gene primer amplification that nucleated cell counts were estimated. Data came from immunoSEQ multiplex PCR; TCRdb stores just in-frame clones and leaves some out. V and J calls and clone size are given by that table; D and trimming were obtained from the DNA. The sample has a few hundred thousand clones, about 85% seen once; the top ten hold over 3.5%. V was pared by 3 bases and J by 6 bases, with 8 bases between. The CDR3 is 12 amino acids. Germline lookup yields CDR1 SEHNR and CDR2 FQNEAQ (reference sequence). These data are taken from a study of blood T cell repertoires in COVID-19. In the study overall: There were acute and convalescent COVID-19 samples, and they came from the United States, Italy and Spain. The analysed material was cDNA or gDNA that came from T cells, B-cell-depleted T cells, or PBMCs.

The TCR comes from a woman between 50 and 59 years old with active or convalescent COVID-19. Sequenced: peripheral blood. The chain uses TRBV7-9 and TRBJ1-2; D call uncertain. CDR3 in amino acids: CASSFGAHGYTF. The CDR3 coding sequence is TGTGCCAGCAGCTTCGGAGCCCATGGCTACACCTTC.